The 19 T cell receptor beta chains below were found in one sample sequenced in a study of T cells in Graves' hyperthyroidism and ophthalmopathy. Authors of the study amplified TCR beta CDR3 regions from RNA transcripts. The primer set for the first-round RT-PCR of the TCR CDR3 was HTBI. TCRdb re-analysed the multiplex PCR reads in MiXCR, keeping a single row per CDR3 protein. The sample consists of under 350,000 distinct CDR3 sequences, roughly a fifth of them appearing once. The specimen sequenced was blood. The receptors stem from a woman between 50 and 59 years old with Graves' hyperthyroidism.

This clonotype was counted at least ten times. V is TRBV2 and J is TRBJ1-1, with 7 bases that match TRBD1. V was pared by 10 bases and J by 0 bases, with 17 bases of the junction left unmatched. The CDR3 has 17 amino acids. Per germline, CDR1 SNHLY and CDR2 FYNNEI. The CDR3 is CANNIPRTGGMNTEAFF. The CDR3 bases are TGTGCCAACAACATACCTCGGACAGGCGGGATGAACACTGAAGCTTTCTTT.

The chain uses TRBV7-9 and TRBJ2-7, with a tentative D call TRBD1 (5 bases). The CDR3 consists of 15 residues. Germline V gene lookup returns CDR1 SEHNR and CDR2 FQNEAQ (reference sequence). V dropped 3 bases and J dropped 2 bases, with 14 bases sitting between them. The CDR3 protein is CASSLTTGGPYEQYF. The CDR3 DNA sequence: TGTGCCAGCAGCTTGACAACAGGTGGCCCCTACGAGCAGTACTTC. Full variable domain (outside the CDR3, taken from reference TRBV7-9 and TRBJ2-7): DTGVSQNPRHKITKRGQNVTFRCDPISEHNRLYWYRQTLGQGPEFLTYFQNEAQLEKSRLLSDRFSAERPKGSFSTLEIQRTEQGDSAMYLCASSLTTGGPYEQYFGPGTRLTVT.

This clonotype was seen at least ten times. J is TRBJ2-1 and V is TRBV11-2; tentatively, D is TRBD1 (5 bases). The CDR3 length is 13 residues. Germline V lookup: CDR1 SGHAT, CDR2 FQNNGV. Trimming shortened V by 1 base and J by 6 bases, and 7 bases separated the two germline ends. CDR3: CASSLVGPNEQFF. The CDR3 region has the DNA TGTGCCAGCAGCTTAGTGGGGCCCAATGAGCAGTTCTTC.

This clonotype was detected ten times or more. The rearrangement uses TRBV2 and TRBJ2-7; possibly TRBD1 for D (5 bases). The ends were cut back, 7 bases at V and 1 base at J, with 11 bases in the middle. CDR1 is SNHLY and CDR2 is FYNNEI in the germline V gene. CDR3 length equals 13 residues. In DNA form, the CDR3 reads TGTGCCAGCAAAGGACAACAATCCTACGAGCAGTACTTC. Amino acids: CASKGQQSYEQYF.

In its sample, this clonotype was seen many times. This chain joins TRBV2 and TRBJ2-2; D might be TRBD2 (6 bases). In germline, CDR1 is SNHLY, CDR2 FYNNEI. The germline V and J ends were trimmed by 6 bases and 6 bases, with 20 bases remaining between them. CDR3 length: 16 residues. The DNA of the CDR3 is TGTGCCAGCAGGGGTCCCGGACTACCGGTGGCCGGGGAGCTGTTTTTT. It codes for CASRGPGLPVAGELFF.

This clonotype has ten or more counts. The chain links TRBV30 to TRBJ2-7; TRBD1 aligns across 8 bases. CDR3 length: 12 residues. The germline CDR1 and CDR2 sequences are GTSNPN and SVGIG (reference sequence). J lost 6 bases, V lost 4 bases, and 5 bases had no gene match. Here the CDR3 reads CAWTRTGPEQYF. CDR3 DNA sequence: TGTGCCTGGACACGGACAGGGCCCGAGCAGTACTTC.

Ten or more counts support this clonotype. The rearrangement joins TRBV7-3 to TRBJ2-1; 12 nucleotides align to TRBD1. V lost 10 bases and J lost 9; bases outside the gene matches: 10. CDR3 length: 14 amino acids. CDR1 is SGHTA, CDR2 FQGTGA, per germline. CDR3 loop: CATSGQGALGEQFF. CDR3 in DNA: TGTGCCACCTCGGGACAGGGGGCCTTAGGTGAGCAGTTCTTC.

This sequence joins TRBV9 and TRBJ1-1; the match to TRBD1 covers 7 bases. The CDR3 is made up of 15 amino acids. Germline V gene data show CDR1 as SGDLS and CDR2 as YYNGEE. V was pared by 0 bases and J by 3 bases, with 5 bases of the junction left unmatched. CDR3 coding DNA: TGTGCCAGCAGCGTAGCCGACAGGGTGGACACTGAAGCTTTCTTT. Its translation: CASSVADRVDTEAFF.

This clonotype was seen repeatedly, ten times or more. The CDR3 coding sequence is TGTGCCATCAAGAAGGGGGCGAATGAGCAGTTCTTC. Residues: CAIKKGANEQFF. The chain is built from TRBV10-3 and TRBJ2-1; 7 bases agree with TRBD1. Germline lookup yields CDR1 ENHRY and CDR2 SYGVKD. This CDR3 has 12 amino acids. Unmatched junction bases numbered 4, after V lost 7 bases and J lost 7 bases.

This chain connects TRBV29-1 to TRBJ2-5; maybe TRBD2 (6 bases). Trimming removed 0 bases from V and 5 bases from J, with 19 bases in between. CDR3 size: 16 residues. Germline V gene sequence: CDR1 SQVTM, CDR2 ANQGSEA. The chain's CDR3 is CSVEDLVGGAGETQYF. The DNA of the CDR3 is TGCAGCGTTGAAGATCTAGTCGGCGGGGCGGGCGAGACCCAGTACTTC.

The CDR3 loop reads CATSREGVGPSNQPQHF. DNA of the CDR3: TGTGCCACCAGCAGAGAAGGCGTCGGACCAAGCAATCAGCCCCAGCATTTT. The genes are TRBV15 and TRBJ1-5, with D unresolved. Germline V lookup: CDR1 LNHNV, CDR2 YYDKDF (reference sequence). V lost 0 bases to trimming and J lost 1 base, with 13 bases between them. This CDR3 comprises 17 residues.

This clonotype showed up many times. The junction shows a germline mismatch at one end, possibly a read error. CDR3 region: CASTLSTLDQETQYF. The CDR3 DNA sequence: TGCGCCAGCACCTTGTCCACCTTGGACCAAGAGACCCAGTACTTC. This chain connects TRBV5-1 to TRBJ2-5; D unclear. CDR1 and CDR2 (germline): SGHRS, YFSETQ. The CDR3 extends over 15 amino acids.

This clonotype occurred a few times. The CDR3 sequence is CASSQDGRGQNTEAFF. The DNA for the CDR3 is TGTGCCAGCAGCCAAGATGGCCGGGGTCAGAACACTGAAGCTTTCTTT. The chain is built from TRBV4-2 and TRBJ1-1; D is ambiguous. From germline, CDR1 is LGHNA and CDR2 YNFKEQ. CDR3 size: 16 residues. V lost 0 bases to trimming and J lost 1 base, with 12 bases between them.

The chain has TRBV6-1 and TRBJ2-2; D may match TRBD1 or TRBD2 (6 bases each). The CDR3 loop spans 12 amino acids. Trimming left V 11 bases short and J 5 bases short, with 12 bases between. The germline gives CDR1 MNHNS, CDR2 SASEGT. CDR3 protein: CAWRGNTGELFF. CDR3 bases: TGTGCCTGGAGGGGGAATACCGGGGAGCTGTTTTTT.

This clonotype showed up many times. The chain carries TRBV20-1 and TRBJ1-1, with TRBD1 as a possible D gene (6 bases). The CDR3 sequence is 15 residues long. V lost 5 bases, J lost 1 base, and 17 bases lay in between. Per the germline V gene, CDR1 is DFQATT and CDR2 is SNEGSKA (reference sequence). CDR3 DNA sequence: TGCAGTGCTCCCTCTCGTTCCAGGGGGAACACTGAAGCTTTCTTT. Its translation is CSAPSRSRGNTEAFF.

The chain carries TRBV5-4 and TRBJ2-1; D gene ambiguous. The V gene's germline CDR1 is SGHNT and CDR2 YYREEE (reference sequence). The length of the CDR3 is 12 residues. The V gene lost 3 bases and the J gene lost 5 bases, with 6 bases spanning the gap. The CDR3 DNA follows: TGTGCCAGCAGCTGGCCCAACAATGAGCAGTTCTTC. Translated: CASSWPNNEQFF.

This clonotype was seen at least ten times. DNA of the CDR3: TGTGCCAGCGCCTTGGGCCAGGGGCCCAACAATGAGCAGTTCTTC. This encodes CASALGQGPNNEQFF. The gene calls are TRBV16 and TRBJ2-1, with a possible D match to TRBD1 (6 bases). The CDR3 is made up of 15 amino acids. Per the germline V gene, CDR1 is KGHSY and CDR2 is FQNENV. Deletions cut 8 bases from V and 5 bases from J, with 19 bases between.

This clonotype was counted between two and nine times. This rearrangement joins TRBV7-2 to TRBJ2-7, with TRBD1 identical over 7 bases. CDR3 length: 15 amino acids. CDR1 is SGHTA and CDR2 is FQGNSA in the germline V gene. The J segment lost 3 bases and the V segment lost 3 bases, leaving 8 bases of the junction unmatched. The CDR3 DNA follows: TGTGCCAGCAGCTTCGGCTGGGGACAGAGCTACGAGCAGTACTTC. It translates to CASSFGWGQSYEQYF.

V is TRBV2 and J is TRBJ1-5; D possibly corresponds to TRBD1 (5 bases). Germline V gene data show CDR1 as SNHLY and CDR2 as FYNNEI. The CDR3 extends over 14 amino acids. Trimming removed 3 bases from V and 6 bases from J, with 12 bases in between. The CDR3 region has the DNA TGTGCCAGCAGTGATCTGGGGGGTTTTCAGCCCCAGCATTTT. Protein: CASSDLGGFQPQHF.